This is a list of T cell receptor beta chains from one sample in a study of cytomegalovirus exposure and HLA in healthy donors. Clones were read by immunoSEQ multiplex PCR, and TCRdb kept only the in-frame ones, dropping some. The sample holds 85,000 to 130,000 clones; 70% to 80% are singletons and the top ten take roughly 3.7%. The sequencing sample was made of PBMCs. Receptor source: a female donor in good health and CMV-seropositive. The CDR3 runs from the conserved cysteine through the conserved F or W. The D gene is left open where the match is weak.

>NA|TRBJ1-1|TRBV5-5
TGTGCCAGCAGCGGGCAAGTGAACACTGAAGCTTTCTTT
CASSGQVNTEAFF
>NA|TRBJ1-2|TRBV4-1
TGCGCCAGCAGCCAAGAGATCGCAGGCTGGGGCTACACCTTC
CASSQEIAGWGYTF
>TRBD1|TRBJ2-3|TRBV19
TGTGCCAGTAGCTACGGACAGGGCACAGATACGCAGTATTTT
CASSYGQGTDTQYF
>TRBD2|TRBJ2-1|TRBV11-3
TGTGCCAGCAGCTTAGGGGGACTAGCGGGAGGCAATGAGCAGTTCTTC
CASSLGGLAGGNEQFF
>TRBD2|TRBJ2-1|TRBV29-1
TGCAGCGTTGAGCTAGCGGCTGCCTACAATGAGCAGTTCTTC
CSVELAAAYNEQFF
>TRBD2|TRBJ2-7|TRBV5-6
TGTGCCAGCAGCCGGACTAGCGGGGGTCGGGGCTACTACGAGCAGTACTTC
CASSRTSGGRGYYEQYF
>TRBD1|TRBJ1-2|TRBV7-2
TGTGCCAGCAGCTTAAGGGGGGGACAGGGGCACTATGGCTACACCTTC
CASSLRGGQGHYGYTF
>TRBD1|TRBJ1-4|TRBV25-1
TGTGCCAGCAGTGAATACAGGGGGTTGCCTGAAAAACTGTTTTTT
CASSEYRGLPEKLFF
>NA|TRBJ1-1|TRBV11-2
TGTGCCAGCAGCCTCAAGCTGAACACTGAAGCTTTCTTT
CASSLKLNTEAFF
>NA|TRBJ1-1|TRBV29-1
TGCAGCGTCCTCAGGACAATGAACACTGAAGCTTTCTTT
CSVLRTMNTEAFF
>TRBD1|TRBJ1-2|TRBV4-3
TGCGCCAGCAGCCAAGACCGAATTCAGGGGGCGGACGGCTACACCTTC
CASSQDRIQGADGYTF
>TRBD2|TRBJ2-5|TRBV27
TGTGCCAGCAGTCCCCGGACTAGCGGGAGTGGAACCCAGTACTTC
CASSPRTSGSGTQYF
>NA|TRBJ2-5|TRBV4-1
TGCGCCAGCAGCGCGCTGGGGGCGGAGACCCAGTACTTC
CASSALGAETQYF
>NA|TRBJ2-7|TRBV7-9
TGTGCCAGCTCCTCCGAGGCCTACGAGCAGTACTTC
CASSSEAYEQYF
>TRBD1|TRBJ1-2|TRBV18
TGTGCCAGCTCACCAGGGCAGGGGGCTGGTGGCTACACCTTC
CASSPGQGAGGYTF
>NA|TRBJ2-1|TRBV6-4
TGTGCCAGCAGTGACTCCGGGAGCTCCTACAATGAGCAGTTCTTC
CASSDSGSSYNEQFF